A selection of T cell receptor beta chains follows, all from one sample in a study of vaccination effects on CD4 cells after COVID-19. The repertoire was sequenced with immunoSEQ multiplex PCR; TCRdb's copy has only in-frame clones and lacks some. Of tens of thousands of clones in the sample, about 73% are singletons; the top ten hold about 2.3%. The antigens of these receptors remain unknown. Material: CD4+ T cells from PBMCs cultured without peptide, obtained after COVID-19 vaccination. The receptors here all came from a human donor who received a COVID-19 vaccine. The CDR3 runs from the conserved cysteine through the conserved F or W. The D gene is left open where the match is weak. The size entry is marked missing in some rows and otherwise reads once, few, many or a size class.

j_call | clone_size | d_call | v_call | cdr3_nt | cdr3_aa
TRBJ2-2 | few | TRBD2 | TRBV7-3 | TGTGCCAGCAGCTTAATAGCGGGGACCGGGGAGCTGTTTTTT | CASSLIAGTGELFF
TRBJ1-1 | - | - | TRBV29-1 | TGCAGCGTTGCAGGGAGTGGGGCTGAAGCTTTCTTT | CSVAGSGAEAFF
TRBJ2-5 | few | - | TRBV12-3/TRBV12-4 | TGTGCCAGCAGTTCTTCAGAGACCCAGTACTTC | CASSSSETQYF
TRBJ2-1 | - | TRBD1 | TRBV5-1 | TGCGCCAGCAGCTCCCAGGACAGGGGCTACAATGAGCAGTTCTTC | CASSSQDRGYNEQFF
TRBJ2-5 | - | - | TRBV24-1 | TGTGCCACCAGTGATTTGAAGACAGGCCTGGAGACCCAGTACTTC | CATSDLKTGLETQYF
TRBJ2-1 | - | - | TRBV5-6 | TGTGCCAGCAGCTTGTTCAGGGTAGACAATGAGCAGTTCTTC | CASSLFRVDNEQFF
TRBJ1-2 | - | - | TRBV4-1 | TGCGCCAGCAGCCTCGGCGGGAGGGGGATCGGCTATGGCTACACCTTC | CASSLGGRGIGYGYTF
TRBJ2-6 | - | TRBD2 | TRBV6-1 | TGTGCCAGCCGTGAGGGAGGGTCTGGGGCCAACGTCCTGACTTTC | CASREGGSGANVLTF
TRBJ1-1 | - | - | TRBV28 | TGTGCCAGCAGCCGTCCGGCGAACACTGAAGCTTTCTTT | CASSRPANTEAFF
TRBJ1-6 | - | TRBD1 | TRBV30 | TGTGCCTGGAGTGTACTCGGGACAGCCAATTCACCCCTCCACTTT | CAWSVLGTANSPLHF
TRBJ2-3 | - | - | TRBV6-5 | TGTGCCAGCAGTTACTTACAGGGTTGGGGGACAGATACGCAGTATTTT | CASSYLQGWGTDTQYF
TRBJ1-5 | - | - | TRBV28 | TGTGCCAGCATTAGAGCGGGTTTTGGGAATCAGCCCCAGCATTTT | CASIRAGFGNQPQHF
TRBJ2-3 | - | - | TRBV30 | TGTGCCTGGAGTCTCGGGGATACGCAGTATTTT | CAWSLGDTQYF
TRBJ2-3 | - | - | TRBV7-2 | TGTGCCAGCAGTCGGGACGTTAGCACAGATACGCAGTATTTT | CASSRDVSTDTQYF
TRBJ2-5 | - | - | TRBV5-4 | TGTGCCAGCAGCTTGAAATCGCTTCAAGAGACCCAGTACTTC | CASSLKSLQETQYF
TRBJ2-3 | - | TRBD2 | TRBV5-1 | TGCGCCAGCAGCCGTAATTACCAAGCGGGGTCCACAGATACGCAGTATTTT | CASSRNYQAGSTDTQYF
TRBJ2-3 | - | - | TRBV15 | TGTGCCACCAGCAGAGATTACAGGGGGGGGACAGATACGCAGTATTTT | CATSRDYRGGTDTQYF
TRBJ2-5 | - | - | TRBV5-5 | TGTGCCAGCAGCTCCGGAGAGGCGACCCAAGAGACCCAGTACTTC | CASSSGEATQETQYF
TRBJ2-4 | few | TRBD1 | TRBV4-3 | TGCGCCAGCAGCCAAGACTCGGGACAGGGGCTAAACATTCAGTACTTC | CASSQDSGQGLNIQYF
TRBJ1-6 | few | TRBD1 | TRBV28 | TGTGCCAGCAGCCTAGACAGGGTCTCCTCTAATTCACCCCTCCACTTT | CASSLDRVSSNSPLHF
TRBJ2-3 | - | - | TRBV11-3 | TGTGCCAGCAGCCAAACGAGGGGCGGGACAGATACGCAGTATTTT | CASSQTRGGTDTQYF
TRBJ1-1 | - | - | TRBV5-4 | TGTGCCAGCAGCTTGGCTAAAAGGACGTACAGTGAAGCTTTCTTT | CASSLAKRTYSEAFF
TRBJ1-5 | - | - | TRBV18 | TGTGCCAGCTCTTCGGGACGTATCCAGCCCCAGCATTTT | CASSSGRIQPQHF
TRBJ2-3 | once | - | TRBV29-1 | TGCAGCGTTGGACAGGACGGGGCAGATACGCAGTATTTT | CSVGQDGADTQYF
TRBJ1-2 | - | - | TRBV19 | TGTGCCAGTAGTATTAAGGGGTTTTATGGCTACACCTTC | CASSIKGFYGYTF
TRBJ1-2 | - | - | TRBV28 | TGTGGGGCCTCCGCCCTGGGCAACTATGGCTACACCTTC | CGASALGNYGYTF
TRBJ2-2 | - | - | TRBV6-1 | TGTGCCAGCAGTGAACTAGGCAGATCCACCGGGGAGCTGTTTTTT | CASSELGRSTGELFF
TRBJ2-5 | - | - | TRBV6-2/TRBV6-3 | TGTGCCAGCAGTACCTCCCAAGAGACCCAGTACTTC | CASSTSQETQYF
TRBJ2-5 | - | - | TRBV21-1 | TGTGCCAGCAGCAAAGCGCTTAGGTACTTAGAGACCCAGTACTTC | CASSKALRYLETQYF